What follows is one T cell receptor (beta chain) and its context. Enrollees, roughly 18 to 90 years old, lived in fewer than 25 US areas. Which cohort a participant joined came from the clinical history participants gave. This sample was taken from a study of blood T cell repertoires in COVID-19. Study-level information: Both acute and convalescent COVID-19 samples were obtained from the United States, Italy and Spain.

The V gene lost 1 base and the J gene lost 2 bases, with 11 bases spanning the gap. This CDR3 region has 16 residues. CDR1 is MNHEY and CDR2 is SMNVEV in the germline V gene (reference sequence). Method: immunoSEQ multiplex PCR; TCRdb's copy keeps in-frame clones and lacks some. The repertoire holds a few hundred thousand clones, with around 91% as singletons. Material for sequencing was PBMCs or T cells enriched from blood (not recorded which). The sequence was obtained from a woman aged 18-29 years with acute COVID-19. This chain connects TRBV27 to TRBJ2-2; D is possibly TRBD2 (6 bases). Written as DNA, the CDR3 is TGTGCCAGCAGTTTATTTAGCGGAGACAACACCGGGGAGCTGTTTTTT. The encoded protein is CASSLFSGDNTGELFF.